The present T cell receptor (beta chain) was sequenced within a study of shared clonotypes between healthy human individuals (dated by TCRdb to the early 2020s). About the study as a whole: A couple of women and a few men aged 18 to 49 years were included in the cohort. For each donor, CD4 naive and CD4 memory were each given three plates, CD8 naive was given two plates, and CD8 memory was given one plate. Blood TCR repertoires of five healthy adults were deeply sequenced to estimate repertoire size and the extent of clonotype sharing between individuals. To increase sequencing depth and limit assay-specific biases, TCR repertoire library preparation and sequencing were carried out by different laboratories using diverse techniques. Per donor, leukapheresis produced somewhere between about 0.94 and 10 billion PBMCs.

Using the deep immunoSEQ assay, multiplex PCR amplified TCR CDR3 regions from genomic DNA. Extracted genomic DNA from each cell subset was spread evenly across all wells of several immunoSEQ 96-well plates, with each plate serving as a replicate. For sorted subsets, around 0.2 ug of genomic DNA, equivalent to 25,000 to 35,000 T cell genomes, went into each replicate PCR. Purified libraries were measured with a Qubit 3.0 fluorometer, size-checked on a Bioanalyzer 2100, and measured again with the KAPA Library Quantification kit. Every immunoSEQ 96-well plate was sequenced on a separate single-read 150-cycle Illumina NextSeq 550 flow cell. The source study handled its data this way. Because the immunoSEQ output held only junctional sequences and lacked quality scores, the filtering could not match the filtering applied to full-length reads. Sequences were annotated with PyIR, a Python wrapper for IgBLAST v1.9, and V/J genes and CDR3 were assigned using IMGT germline references. Any read was removed if the V/J assignment was weak (E-value above 1e-6), the CDR3 was missing, or the read contained stop codons, out-of-frame junctions, or ambiguous translated residues. V3J clonotypes were defined as sequences sharing an identical inferred V gene, J gene, and CDR3 amino acid sequence. Percentage overlap between repertoires was calculated by dividing the number of shared unique clonotypes by the size of the smaller repertoire. RTK rarefaction, the Chao1 estimator, and Recon v2.1 estimates of unobserved clonotypes were used to assess repertoire richness. For all TCRbeta clonotypes obtained by the gDNA method from a few donors, generation probabilities were computed with OLGA. TCRdb holds this immuneACCESS table with in-frame rearrangements only. Some clones are missing; in checked studies, unresolved V genes explain under half, and the rest has no known cause. V and J calls and clone size follow that table, whereas D and trimming were derived from the DNA. The sample has fewer than 1.4 million clones on record, 75% to 85% of them singletons. The ten largest clones add up to 0.55% to 0.7% of the sample.

The donors were healthy, HIV-negative adults who had no recently reported acute infections or vaccinations. All donors were Caucasian adults living in Nashville, Tennessee, USA. CD4+ T cells were enriched through magnetic negative selection, after which naive cells were positively selected on CD45RA and the remaining negative fraction served as the memory subset. Blood was obtained by leukapheresis, after which PBMCs were separated by Ficoll-Histopaque density gradient centrifugation and cryopreserved in liquid nitrogen vapor phase. Analytical flow cytometry was used to check the purity and quantity of every magnetically sorted T cell population. Genomic DNA was isolated from each sorted fraction and quantified by UV absorbance on a Nanodrop 2000c. Broader findings and caveats from the paper: Estimated clonotype richness was generally larger for naive than for memory subsets. Pairwise subsampling indicated that sequencing depth was expected to affect the degree of clonotype sharing among donors. Compared with non-shared clonotypes, the clonotypes found in all four sorted-subset donors had higher generation probabilities. Across a handful of donors, roughly 5.4% of naive CD4, approximately 4% of naive CD8, under 2.5% of memory CD4, and under 0.45% of memory CD8 clonotypes were shared. Sampling was restricted to blood, and TCR repertoires in tissue are likely to differ from TCR repertoires in blood. Even with the large sequencing depth, rarefaction of the sorted-subset datasets indicated that sequencing was incomplete. The small number of donors limited the genetic and exposure-history diversity represented.

Points on this clone: Its antigen remains undetermined. Base qualities are not recorded, but no much larger clone differs from it by a single base.

Sequencing was performed on memory CD4+ T cells from PBMCs. The cell subset or site label corresponds to: CD45RA-negative fraction. This sequence originates from a man in his late teens or twenties in good health. Some clones in this sample may be carry-over from other donors' samples.

The CDR3 in this case is CASSLGVQGSGYTF. Here is the DNA: TGTGCCAGCAGCTTGGGAGTTCAGGGCAGTGGCTACACCTTC. The chain was built from TRBV5-6 and TRBJ1-2; TRBD1 could be the D gene, as 5 bases match. The CDR3 sequence holds 14 residues, the cysteine and phenylalanine included. The DNA shown is the 42-base CDR3, in frame from base 1. V sheds 0 bases and J sheds 7 bases, leaving 13 bases between their ends. CDR1 and CDR2 are drawn from the germline V gene: SGHDT, YYEEEE.